A selection of T cell receptor beta chains follows, all from one sample in a study of T cells in Graves' hyperthyroidism and ophthalmopathy. MiXCR, run by TCRdb on the multiplex PCR reads, gives a single entry per CDR3 protein. The repertoire holds roughly 500,000 distinct CDR3 sequences, 15% to 20% seen once, with about 29% in the top ten. The sequenced sample consisted of blood. Receptor source: a woman in her twenties or thirties with Graves' ophthalmopathy. Both conserved end residues are part of each CDR3. D genes are given only for firm matches. Some rows mark clone size as missing; the rest say once, few, many or name a class of expanded clone.

v_gene	abundance	j_gene	d_gene	CDR3aa	CDR3nt
TRBV6-1	-	TRBJ2-5	TRBD2	CASSPRTSGETQYF	TGTGCCAGCAGTCCCCGGACTAGCGGGGAGACCCAGTACTTC
TRBV19	-	TRBJ2-1	TRBD1	CASSMVRDRGYNEQFF	TGTGCCAGTAGTATGGTCCGGGACAGGGGTTACAATGAGCAGTTCTTC
TRBV7-8	many	TRBJ2-3	-	CASSLISNTDTQYF	TGTGCCAGCAGCTTAATTTCGAACACAGATACGCAGTATTTT
TRBV10-3	-	TRBJ1-5	-	CAIGPGNQPQHF	TGTGCCATAGGCCCGGGCAATCAGCCCCAGCATTTT
TRBV5-5	-	TRBJ2-1	-	CASSQLLREQFF	TGTGCCAGCAGCCAACTGCTGCGCGAGCAGTTCTTC
TRBV11-2	many	TRBJ2-7	TRBD1	CASSPRQGRSYEQYF	TGTGCCAGCAGCCCCCGACAGGGAAGATCCTACGAGCAGTACTTC
TRBV7-6	few	TRBJ1-4	-	CASSLGASQALFF	TGTGCCAGCAGCTTAGGAGCTTCACAGGCACTGTTTTTT
TRBV7-6	many	TRBJ1-1	-	CASSTQETEAFF	TGTGCCAGCAGCACCCAGGAGACTGAAGCTTTCTTT
TRBV12-3/TRBV12-4	many	TRBJ2-1	-	CASSPGNTYNEQFF	TGTGCCAGCAGCCCAGGGAATACCTACAATGAGCAGTTCTTC
TRBV29-1	-	TRBJ2-2	-	CSGTMGPFAGELFF	TGCAGCGGAACGATGGGACCCTTTGCCGGGGAGCTGTTTTTT
TRBV29-1	-	TRBJ1-3	-	CSVMGSGNTIYF	TGCAGCGTTATGGGCTCCGGAAACACCATATATTTT
TRBV28	few	TRBJ2-7	-	CASRGGGEYEQYF	TGTGCCAGCAGAGGGGGGGGGGAGTACGAGCAGTACTTC
TRBV19	few	TRBJ1-5	-	CASSIPAPGYSNQPQHF	TGTGCCAGTAGTATACCCGCCCCAGGTTATAGCAATCAGCCCCAGCATTTT
TRBV3-2	few	TRBJ1-4	-	CAAGAYRDEKLFF	TGTGCCGCCGGAGCGTATCGGGATGAAAAACTGTTTTTT
TRBV20-1	many	TRBJ2-1	TRBD2	CSASSGGYNEQFF	TGCAGTGCTAGTTCGGGAGGCTACAATGAGCAGTTCTTC
TRBV5-1	many	TRBJ2-1	TRBD1	CASSPDRGPYNEQFF	TGCGCCAGCAGCCCGGACAGGGGGCCGTACAATGAGCAGTTCTTC
TRBV9	few	TRBJ2-7	-	CASSVEAGHTYEQYF	TGTGCCAGCAGCGTAGAAGCGGGCCATACCTACGAGCAGTACTTC
TRBV20-1	few	TRBJ2-5	-	CSARPPRGQETQYF	TGCAGTGCGAGGCCCCCAAGGGGGCAAGAGACCCAGTACTTC
TRBV28	-	TRBJ2-3	TRBD2	CASSGKGLAGPSTDTQYF	TGTGCCAGCAGCGGGAAGGGACTAGCGGGACCGAGCACAGATACGCAGTATTTT
TRBV12-3/TRBV12-4	many	TRBJ2-1	-	CASTGPRYEQFF	TGTGCCAGCACGGGCCCTAGATACGAGCAGTTCTTC
TRBV6-1	-	TRBJ2-7	-	CASVLGGEQYF	TGTGCCAGCGTCTTAGGGGGTGAGCAGTACTTC
TRBV12-3/TRBV12-4	many	TRBJ2-7	-	CASSLAGVGYEQYF	TGTGCCAGCAGTTTAGCGGGGGTCGGGTACGAGCAGTACTTC
TRBV18	many	TRBJ2-3	-	CASSLTDTQYF	TGTGCCAGCTCACTAACAGATACGCAGTATTTT
TRBV19	-	TRBJ1-5	-	CASSKKQQNQPQHF	TGTGCCAGTAGTAAGAAGCAGCAGAATCAGCCCCAGCATTTT
TRBV20-1	once	TRBJ1-2	-	CSASRWEQINYGYTF	TGCAGTGCTAGCCGGTGGGAACAGATAAACTATGGCTACACCTTC
TRBV6-2/TRBV6-3	-	TRBJ2-7	-	CASSYTRRSHYEQYF	TGTGCCAGCAGTTACACACGACGGAGTCACTACGAGCAGTACTTC
TRBV28	-	TRBJ1-3	-	CASSFYTSGNTIYF	TGTGCCAGCAGTTTCTATACCTCTGGAAACACCATATATTTT
TRBV9	-	TRBJ2-1	TRBD2	CASSGTSARGEQFF	TGTGCCAGCAGCGGGACTAGCGCGCGAGGGGAGCAGTTCTTC
TRBV6-1	few	TRBJ2-5	-	CASAEGETQYF	TGTGCCAGCGCGGAGGGGGAGACCCAGTACTTC
TRBV4-3	-	TRBJ2-7	TRBD1	CASSQDHGRGMAEQYF	TGCGCCAGCAGCCAAGATCACGGCAGGGGGATGGCCGAGCAGTACTTC
TRBV6-2/TRBV6-3	-	TRBJ2-2	-	CASSWSTRELFF	TGTGCCAGCTCTTGGTCTACCCGGGAGCTGTTTTTT
TRBV28	-	TRBJ2-4	-	CAIQGGGENIQYF	TGTGCCATCCAAGGGGGGGGCGAAAACATTCAGTACTTC
TRBV12-3/TRBV12-4	many	TRBJ2-3	TRBD1	CASGTGETDTQYF	TGTGCCAGCGGGACAGGGGAGACAGATACGCAGTATTTT
TRBV6-4	-	TRBJ2-1	-	CASSDPDCLDEQFF	TGTGCCAGCAGTGACCCGGACTGCCTTGATGAGCAGTTCTTC
TRBV19	many	TRBJ2-1	TRBD2	CASTFSGRSTLRDEQFF	TGTGCCAGTACCTTTAGCGGGAGGTCAACCTTAAGGGATGAGCAGTTCTTC
TRBV11-1	-	TRBJ2-3	TRBD2	CASRPGSGITDTQYF	TGTGCCAGCAGGCCTGGTAGCGGGATAACAGATACGCAGTATTTT
TRBV7-3	many	TRBJ2-1	-	CASSITSSAEQFF	TGTGCCAGCAGCATAACCTCTAGTGCTGAGCAGTTCTTC
TRBV28	many	TRBJ2-1	-	CASSVFDNEQFF	TGTGCCAGCAGTGTATTCGACAATGAGCAGTTCTTC
TRBV3-1	many	TRBJ2-3	-	CASSPEELSTDTQYF	TGTGCCAGCAGCCCAGAGGAGTTAAGCACAGATACGCAGTATTTT
TRBV12-3/TRBV12-4	-	TRBJ1-5	-	CASSFRAASNQPQHF	TGTGCCAGCAGTTTTAGGGCCGCTAGCAATCAGCCCCAGCATTTT
TRBV7-2	many	TRBJ2-1	-	CASSPRTQTYNEQFF	TGTGCCAGCAGTCCTCGGACGCAGACCTACAATGAGCAGTTCTTC
TRBV20-1	-	TRBJ2-2	TRBD1	CSARIHRGSAGELFF	TGCAGTGCCAGGATACACAGGGGGTCGGCCGGGGAGCTGTTTTTT
TRBV2	many	TRBJ2-1	-	CASSLEEYEQFF	TGTGCCAGCAGCCTTGAGGAGTATGAGCAGTTCTTC
TRBV28	-	TRBJ1-4	-	CASGYNEKLFF	TGTGCCAGCGGCTATAATGAAAAACTGTTTTTT
TRBV12-3/TRBV12-4	many	TRBJ2-7	-	CASSFRGGSPYEQYF	TGTGCCAGCAGTTTCAGGGGGGGAAGTCCCTACGAGCAGTACTTC
TRBV12-3/TRBV12-4	many	TRBJ2-1	-	CASSLGPGLSYNEQFF	TGTGCCAGCAGTTTAGGTCCAGGACTCTCCTACAATGAGCAGTTCTTC